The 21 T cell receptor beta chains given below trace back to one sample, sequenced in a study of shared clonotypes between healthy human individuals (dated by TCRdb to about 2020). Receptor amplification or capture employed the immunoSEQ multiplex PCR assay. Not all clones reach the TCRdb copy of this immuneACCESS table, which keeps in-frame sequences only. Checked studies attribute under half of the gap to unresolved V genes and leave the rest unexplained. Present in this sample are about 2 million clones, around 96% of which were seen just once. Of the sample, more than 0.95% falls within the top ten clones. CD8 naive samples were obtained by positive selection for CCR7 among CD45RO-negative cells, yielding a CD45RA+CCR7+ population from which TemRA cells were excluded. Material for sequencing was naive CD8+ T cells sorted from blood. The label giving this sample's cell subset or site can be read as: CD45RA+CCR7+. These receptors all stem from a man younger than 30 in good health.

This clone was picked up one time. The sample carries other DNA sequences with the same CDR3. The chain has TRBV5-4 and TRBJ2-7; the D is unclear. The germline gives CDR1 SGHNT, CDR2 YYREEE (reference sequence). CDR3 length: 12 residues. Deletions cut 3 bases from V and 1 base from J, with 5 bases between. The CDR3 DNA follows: TGTGCCAGCAGCTCTCCTTCCTACGAGCAGTACTTC. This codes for CASSSPSYEQYF.

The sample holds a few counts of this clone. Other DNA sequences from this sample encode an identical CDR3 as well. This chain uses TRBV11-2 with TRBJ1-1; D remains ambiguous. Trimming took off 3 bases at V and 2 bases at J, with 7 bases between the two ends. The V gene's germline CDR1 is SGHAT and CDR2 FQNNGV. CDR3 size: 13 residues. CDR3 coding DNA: TGTGCCAGCAGCTTCGGCCTAAACACTGAAGCTTTCTTT. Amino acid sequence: CASSFGLNTEAFF.

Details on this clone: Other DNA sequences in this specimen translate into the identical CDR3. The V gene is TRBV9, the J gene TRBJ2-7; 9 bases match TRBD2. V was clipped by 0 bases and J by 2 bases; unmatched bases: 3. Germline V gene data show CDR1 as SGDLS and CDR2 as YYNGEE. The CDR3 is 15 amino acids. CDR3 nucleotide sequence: TGTGCCAGCAGCGTAGGAGCTAGCGGGACCTACGAGCAGTACTTC. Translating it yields CASSVGASGTYEQYF.

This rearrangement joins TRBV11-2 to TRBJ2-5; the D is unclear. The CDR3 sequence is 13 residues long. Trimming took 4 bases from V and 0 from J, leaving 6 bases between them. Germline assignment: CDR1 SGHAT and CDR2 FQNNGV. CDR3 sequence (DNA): TGTGCCAGCAGCTCCGTAGACCAAGAGACCCAGTACTTC. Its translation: CASSSVDQETQYF.

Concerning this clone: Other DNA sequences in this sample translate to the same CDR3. For the CDR3, the DNA is TGTGCCAGCAGCTTGGCCGGGACAGAATCCTACGAGCAGTACTTC. Encoded protein: CASSLAGTESYEQYF. J is TRBJ2-7 and V is TRBV5-6, with 7 nucleotides matching TRBD1. This CDR3 comprises 15 residues. Germline lookup yields CDR1 SGHDT and CDR2 YYEEEE. With 0 bases clipped from V and 1 base from J, the junction kept 4 bases outside the gene matches.

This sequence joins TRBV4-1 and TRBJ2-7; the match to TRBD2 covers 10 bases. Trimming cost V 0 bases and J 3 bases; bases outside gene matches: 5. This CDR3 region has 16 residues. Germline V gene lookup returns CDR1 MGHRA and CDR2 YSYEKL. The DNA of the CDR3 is TGCGCCAGCAGCCAAGATCGAGCGGGAGGGTTCTACGAGCAGTACTTC. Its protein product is CASSQDRAGGFYEQYF.

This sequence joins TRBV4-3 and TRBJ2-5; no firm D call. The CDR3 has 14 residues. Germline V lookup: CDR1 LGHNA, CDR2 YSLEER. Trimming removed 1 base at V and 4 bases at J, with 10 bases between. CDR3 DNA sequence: TGCGCCAGCAGCCAAGGACGACTGGGAGAGACCCAGTACTTC. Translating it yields CASSQGRLGETQYF.

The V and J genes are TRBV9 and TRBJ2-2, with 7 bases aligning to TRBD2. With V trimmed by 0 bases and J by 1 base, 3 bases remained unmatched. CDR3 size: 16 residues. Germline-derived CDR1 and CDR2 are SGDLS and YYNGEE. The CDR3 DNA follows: TGTGCCAGCAGCGTAGCAAGCGGGATGAACACCGGGGAGCTGTTTTTT. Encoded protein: CASSVASGMNTGELFF.

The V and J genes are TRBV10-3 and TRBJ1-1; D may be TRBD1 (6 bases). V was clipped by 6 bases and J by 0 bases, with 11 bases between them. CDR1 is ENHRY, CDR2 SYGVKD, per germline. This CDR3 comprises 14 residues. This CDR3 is CAIRLTGMNTEAFF. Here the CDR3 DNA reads TGTGCCATCAGGCTGACAGGTATGAACACTGAAGCTTTCTTT.

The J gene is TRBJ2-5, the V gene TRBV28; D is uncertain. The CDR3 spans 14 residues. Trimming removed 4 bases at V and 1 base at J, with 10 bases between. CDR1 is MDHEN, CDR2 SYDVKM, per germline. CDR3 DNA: TGTGCCAGCAGTTCTTTTAAGGGCCAAGAGACCCAGTACTTC. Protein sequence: CASSSFKGQETQYF. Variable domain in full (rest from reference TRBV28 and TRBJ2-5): DVKVTQSSRYLVKRTGEKVFLECVQDMDHENMFWYRQDPGLGLRLIYFSYDVKMKEKGDIPEGYSVSREKKERFSLILESASTNQTSMYLCASSSFKGQETQYFGPGTRLLVL.

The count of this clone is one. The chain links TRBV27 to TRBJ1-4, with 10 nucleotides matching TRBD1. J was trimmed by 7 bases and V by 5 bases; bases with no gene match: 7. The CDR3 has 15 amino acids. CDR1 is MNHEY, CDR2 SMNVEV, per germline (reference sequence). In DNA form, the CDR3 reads TGTGCCAGCAGTCCCCTCCGGGACAGGGGTGAAAAACTGTTTTTT. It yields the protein CASSPLRDRGEKLFF.

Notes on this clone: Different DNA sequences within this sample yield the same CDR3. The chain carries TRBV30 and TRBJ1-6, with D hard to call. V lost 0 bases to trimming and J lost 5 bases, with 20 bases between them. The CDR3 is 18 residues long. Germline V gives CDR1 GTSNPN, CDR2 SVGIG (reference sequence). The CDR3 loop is CAWSVLGPMGGDNSPLHF. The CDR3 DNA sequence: TGTGCCTGGAGTGTACTAGGGCCGATGGGTGGGGATAATTCACCCCTCCACTTT.

The CDR3, as DNA: TGTGCCAGCAGCGTTAACAGGGATTTCTTGGACACCGGGGAGCTGTTTTTT. This encodes CASSVNRDFLDTGELFF. V usage is TRBV9 and J usage is TRBJ2-2; tentative D call: TRBD1 (6 bases). Trimming removed 2 bases from V and 3 bases from J, with 17 bases in between. Germline V gene sequence: CDR1 SGDLS, CDR2 YYNGEE. The CDR3 extends over 17 amino acids.

The CDR3 loop reads CASSLTQEPAVYGYTF. The CDR3, as DNA: TGTGCCAGCAGTTTAACACAGGAACCTGCGGTCTATGGCTACACCTTC. The V call is TRBV28, the J call TRBJ1-2; the D gene is possibly TRBD1 (5 bases). The germline V and J ends were trimmed by 2 bases and 4 bases, with 17 bases remaining between them. This CDR3 has 16 residues. CDR1 MDHEN and CDR2 SYDVKM come from the germline V gene.

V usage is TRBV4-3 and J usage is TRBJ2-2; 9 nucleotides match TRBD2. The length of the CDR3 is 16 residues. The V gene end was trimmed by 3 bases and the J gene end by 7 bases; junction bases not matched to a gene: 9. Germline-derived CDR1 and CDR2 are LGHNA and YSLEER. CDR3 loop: CASSQISGSWNGELFF. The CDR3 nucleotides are TGCGCCAGCAGCCAGATTAGCGGGAGTTGGAACGGGGAGCTGTTTTTT.

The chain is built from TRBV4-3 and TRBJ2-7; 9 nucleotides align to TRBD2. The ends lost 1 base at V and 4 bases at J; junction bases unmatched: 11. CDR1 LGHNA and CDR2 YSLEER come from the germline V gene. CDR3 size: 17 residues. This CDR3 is CASSQVGLAGEAYEQYF. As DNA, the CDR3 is TGCGCCAGCAGCCAAGTGGGTTTAGCGGGAGAGGCTTACGAGCAGTACTTC.

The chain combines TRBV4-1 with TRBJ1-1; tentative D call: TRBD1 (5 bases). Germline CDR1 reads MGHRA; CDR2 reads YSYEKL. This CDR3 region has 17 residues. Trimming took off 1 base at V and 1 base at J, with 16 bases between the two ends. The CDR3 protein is CASSQGTGRTGNTEAFF. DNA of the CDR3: TGCGCCAGCAGCCAAGGTACAGGTAGGACGGGGAACACTGAAGCTTTCTTT.

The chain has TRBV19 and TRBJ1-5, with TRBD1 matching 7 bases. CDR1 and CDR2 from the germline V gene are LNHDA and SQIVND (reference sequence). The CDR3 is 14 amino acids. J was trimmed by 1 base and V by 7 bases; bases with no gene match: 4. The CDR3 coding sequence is TGTGCCAGTACCGCAGGGGGAAGCAATCAGCCCCAGCATTTT. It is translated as CASTAGGSNQPQHF.

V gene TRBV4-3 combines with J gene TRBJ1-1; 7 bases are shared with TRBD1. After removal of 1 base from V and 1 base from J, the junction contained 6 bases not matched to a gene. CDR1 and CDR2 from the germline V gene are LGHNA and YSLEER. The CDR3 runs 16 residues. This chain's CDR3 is CASSQVWGQTNTEAFF. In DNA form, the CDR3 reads TGCGCCAGCAGCCAAGTCTGGGGACAGACGAACACTGAAGCTTTCTTT.

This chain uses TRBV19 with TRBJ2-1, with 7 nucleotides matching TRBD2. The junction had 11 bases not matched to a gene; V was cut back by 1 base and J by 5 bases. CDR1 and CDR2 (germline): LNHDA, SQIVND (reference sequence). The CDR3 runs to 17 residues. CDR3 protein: CASSIARLAGEHNEQFF. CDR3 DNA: TGTGCCAGTAGTATAGCCCGACTGGCGGGAGAACACAATGAGCAGTTCTTC.

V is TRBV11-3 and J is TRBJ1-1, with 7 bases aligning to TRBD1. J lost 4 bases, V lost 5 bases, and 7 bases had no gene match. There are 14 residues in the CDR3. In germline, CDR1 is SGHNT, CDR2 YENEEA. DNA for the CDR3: TGTGCCAGCAGCCGAGGCCAGGGGGGCACTGAAGCTTTCTTT. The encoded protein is CASSRGQGGTEAFF.